This T cell receptor beta chain stems from a study of T-cell memory formation after mild COVID-19 (dated by TCRdb to about 2021). The study in broad terms: TCR sequence clusters from the two donors were largely donor specific. T-cell clones expanding and contracting after mild COVID-19 in a couple of donors were tracked by longitudinal TCRalpha and TCRbeta repertoire sequencing. Two young, previously healthy adult volunteers, one female and one male, were included in the cohort.

The full study reports these points: Balanced CD4/CD8 phenotypes were observed for clones contracting from day 15 to 85, whereas a bias towards CD4+ was observed for a second wave of clones expanding from day 15 to 37. SARS-CoV-2 specificity of the second-wave clones peaking on day 37 was not confirmed. Contracting CD4+ clones were found mainly in CM and EM memory subsets, while CD8+ clones were enriched in EMRA. The detection of some responding clones in pre-infection memory suggests that pre-existing cross-reactive memory T cells joined the SARS-CoV-2 response. The study included only a couple of mild cases, and larger cohorts that include severe cases with pre-infection samples were judged to be necessary.

This clonotype was counted a few times. There is no known antigen for this receptor. No base quality values were provided; no much bigger clone lies one nucleotide off. Relative to germline, V is 3 bases shorter and J is 6 bases shorter, with 12 bases between their ends. The CDR3, from cysteine to phenylalanine, totals 13 residues. Left in the record is the CDR3 DNA by itself, 39 bases read in frame from the first base. CDR1 and CDR2 are drawn from the germline V gene (reference sequence): SGHNT, YYREEE. Reads for this sample came from an Illumina NovaSeq 6000. cDNA libraries for TCRalpha and TCRbeta were prepared by 5'RACE using constant-segment primers, with sample barcodes and unique molecular identifiers added. Trizol reagent was used to extract RNA from every sample. Libraries were amplified in two PCR steps, with a second sample barcode and Illumina TruSeq adapters added in the second step. Sequencing of libraries was performed on an Illumina NovaSeq with 2 x 150 bp paired-end reads. The published analysis was carried out like this. With migec v1.2.7, reads were demultiplexed and then collapsed into UMI-guided consensus sequences. Using mixcr v2.1.11, UMI consensuses were aligned to TRA and TRB V and J templates and then assembled into clonotypes. A clonotype was counted as expanded or contracted only when both edgeR and NoisET called the clonotype significant, with the noise models trained on biological replicates. For edgeR calls, the cutoffs were a false discovery rate-adjusted p below 0.01 and a log2 fold-change threshold of 1. As an exploratory analysis of dynamics, PCA with hierarchical clustering was applied to max-normalized trajectories of the 1000 most abundant clonotypes. Separately sequenced CD4+ and CD8+ repertoires were used to assign the CD4 or CD8 phenotype of responding clones. The public reads were reanalyzed by TCRdb: fastp trimming at Q25, MiXCR alignment, in-frame beta chains only. Merged by CDR3 protein, the rows form single entries marked with the most common genes and DNA. V and J calls and clone size were set by TCRdb, not the authors. Recorded for this sample are 250,000 to 400,000 distinct CDR3 sequences; 13% to 15% of them occurred a single time. Of the sample, roughly a fifth falls within the top ten clones.

Ficoll-Paque density gradient centrifugation was the method used to isolate PBMCs. What was sequenced was PBMCs or a T cell subset sorted from them (not recorded which). The chain was built from TRBV5-4 and TRBJ1-2; the D segment cannot be called with confidence. The sequence derives from a man aged 18 to 29 who had mild COVID-19 (a few samples of this study predate the infection). The sample titles of this study are shuffled in the database, so cell type and time point are left out; the donor was told from shared clones. The CDR3: CASSSPGPNGYTF. DNA sequence: TGTGCCAGCAGCTCACCGGGTCCAAATGGCTACACCTTC.